A single sample is the source of the 31 T cell receptor beta chains below, sequenced in a study of CD8 T cells in ankylosing spondylitis. TCRdb ran MiXCR on the 5' RACE reads and lists one entry per CDR3 protein. Counted here are 200,000 to 300,000 distinct CDR3 sequences, roughly 8.6% occurring once; the ten biggest clones make up under 7.5%. What was sequenced was blood, either unsorted or a sorted T cell fraction (not recorded which). The receptors were sampled from a male donor with ankylosing spondylitis or in good health (not recorded which).

This clonotype has a count of ten or more. This chain uses TRBV6-1 with TRBJ2-2; tentatively, D is TRBD2 (6 bases). The CDR3 contains 15 residues. V gave up 6 bases and J gave up 0 bases, with 11 bases separating them. CDR1 is MNHNS, CDR2 SASEGT, per germline. CDR3 nucleotide sequence: TGTGCCAGCAGGCGGGACTTCGCGAACACCGGGGAGCTGTTTTTT. Amino acids: CASRRDFANTGELFF.

In its sample, this clonotype was seen a few times. This chain joins TRBV7-3 and TRBJ2-3; 7 bases are shared with TRBD2. V trimming: 5 bases; J trimming: 3 bases; junction bases outside the gene matches: 5. There are 14 residues in the CDR3. Looked up from germline, CDR1 is SGHTA and CDR2 is FQGTGA. CDR3 nucleotides: TGTGCCAGCAGCCCCGCCGGGGGGACAGATACGCAGTATTTT. Protein sequence: CASSPAGGTDTQYF.

This clonotype was seen at least ten times. The chain uses TRBV7-6 and TRBJ2-7; 10 positions match TRBD1. The ends lost 0 bases at V and 5 bases at J; junction bases unmatched: 4. The germline CDR1 and CDR2 sequences are SGHVS and FNYEAQ. The CDR3 is made up of 15 amino acids. The CDR3 sequence: CASSLAGTGVHEQYF. The CDR3 nucleotides read TGTGCCAGCAGCTTAGCAGGGACAGGGGTACACGAGCAGTACTTC.

This clonotype has at least ten counts. V usage is TRBV7-2 and J usage is TRBJ1-2; TRBD1 matches 7 bases. Looked up from germline, CDR1 is SGHTA and CDR2 is FQGNSA. Trimming cost V 1 base and J 5 bases; bases outside gene matches: 7. The CDR3 spans 15 residues. The CDR3 loop is CASSLGQTGTYGYTF. The CDR3 DNA sequence: TGTGCCAGCAGCTTAGGCCAGACAGGGACTTATGGCTACACCTTC.

This clonotype was counted only a few times. The chain links TRBV5-1 to TRBJ2-3; the D gene is possibly TRBD2 (5 bases). This CDR3 region has 17 residues. CDR1 SGHRS and CDR2 YFSETQ come from the germline V gene. Trimming removed 0 bases at V and 3 bases at J, with 17 bases between. The CDR3 coding sequence is TGCGCCAGCAGCTTGGGTTCCGGGAAATCATTGACAGATACGCAGTATTTT. Its protein product is CASSLGSGKSLTDTQYF.

This clonotype was found many times. This chain uses TRBV20-1 with TRBJ1-4; maybe TRBD1 (5 bases). The CDR3 is 16 amino acids. The V end lost 1 base, the J end lost 4 bases, and 16 bases lay between the germline ends. Germline V gene data show CDR1 as DFQATT and CDR2 as SNEGSKA (reference sequence). CDR3 region: CSARGAPGLHNEKLFF. The DNA of the CDR3 is TGCAGTGCTAGAGGGGCTCCGGGGCTTCATAATGAAAAACTGTTTTTT.

At least ten counts were recorded for this clonotype. V usage is TRBV20-1 and J usage is TRBJ2-3; D tentatively reads TRBD1 or TRBD2 (6 bases each). The CDR3 has 14 amino acids. The germline V gene has CDR1 DFQATT and CDR2 SNEGSKA (reference sequence). The germline V and J ends were trimmed by 0 bases and 5 bases, with 12 bases remaining between them. The CDR3 DNA follows: TGCAGTGCTAGAGATCCGGGGGCCAAAGATACGCAGTATTTT. Protein: CSARDPGAKDTQYF.

The table lists this clonotype with many counts. The chain couples TRBV5-1 to TRBJ2-7, with D uncertain. Trimming removed 2 bases from V and 2 bases from J, with 8 bases in between. Germline CDR1 and CDR2: SGHRS and YFSETQ. This CDR3 is 13 amino acids long. The CDR3 loop reads CASSFDTAYEQYF. The DNA for the CDR3 is TGCGCCAGCAGCTTCGATACAGCCTACGAGCAGTACTTC.

A few counts support this clonotype. The rearrangement links TRBV18 to TRBJ1-2; 7 bases align to TRBD1. CDR3 length: 15 residues. The J segment lost 0 bases and the V segment lost 3 bases, leaving 4 bases of the junction unmatched. The V gene's germline CDR1 is KGHSH and CDR2 LQKENI. DNA of the CDR3: TGTGCCAGCTCACCGGGACAGCCGACTAACTATGGCTACACCTTC. It encodes CASSPGQPTNYGYTF.

This clonotype was counted at least ten times. This sequence joins TRBV20-1 and TRBJ1-1; the D gene is possibly TRBD1 (5 bases). Germline-derived CDR1 and CDR2 are DFQATT and SNEGSKA (reference sequence). CDR3 length equals 11 residues. The CDR3 loop reads CRAGTTEGAFF. The CDR3 coding sequence is TGCAGGGCCGGGACTACCGAAGGGGCTTTCTTT.

This clonotype was seen ten or more times. V and J are TRBV20-1 and TRBJ1-4; D call uncertain. V was cut by 5 bases and J by 7 bases, with 17 bases left in between. In germline, CDR1 is DFQATT, CDR2 SNEGSKA (reference sequence). The CDR3 has 14 residues. The CDR3, as DNA: TGCAGTGCTGGTAGGGTCCTACAGAGTGAAAAACTGTTTTTT. Translating it yields CSAGRVLQSEKLFF.

At least ten counts were recorded for this clonotype. This sequence joins TRBV20-1 and TRBJ2-1; D possibly uses TRBD1 or TRBD2 (6 bases each). Germline loops: CDR1 DFQATT, CDR2 SNEGSKA (reference sequence). The length of the CDR3 is 16 residues. The V gene lost 6 bases and the J gene lost 0 bases, with 18 bases spanning the gap. This CDR3 reads CSAPGGLGSSYNEQFF. The CDR3 bases are TGCAGTGCCCCCGGGGGCTTAGGGAGCTCCTACAATGAGCAGTTCTTC.

There are many counts of this clonotype. The V gene is TRBV5-1, the J gene TRBJ1-6, with D hard to call. The length of the CDR3 is 14 residues. Germline V gene lookup returns CDR1 SGHRS and CDR2 YFSETQ. Between the trimmed V and J ends, which lost 4 bases and 7 bases, there was a span of 12 bases. The CDR3 region is CASSHEPENSPLHF. CDR3 DNA: TGCGCCAGCAGCCATGAGCCCGAAAATTCACCCCTCCACTTT.

The count of this clonotype is one. The chain is built from TRBV7-6 and TRBJ2-5, with 8 bases lining up with TRBD2. This CDR3 is built from 13 residues. The V segment lost 3 bases and the J segment 13 bases; nucleotides outside the gene matches: 10. CDR1 SGHVS and CDR2 FNYEAQ come from the germline V gene. DNA of the CDR3: TGTGCCAGCAGCTTGCGGGGGGTCAAGAGGAGGTACTTC. Translating gives CASSLRGVKRRYF.

Only a few counts were recorded for this clonotype. This chain links TRBV5-1 with TRBJ2-7; D possibly matches TRBD1 or TRBD2 (6 bases each). V lost 0 bases and J 1 base, leaving 11 bases between the germline ends. The CDR3 length is 15 residues. The germline V gene has CDR1 SGHRS and CDR2 YFSETQ. The CDR3 coding sequence is TGCGCCAGCAGCTTGGACGCGGGGACATCCTACGAGCAGTACTTC. Protein product: CASSLDAGTSYEQYF.

This clonotype appeared many times. The chain has TRBV9 and TRBJ1-1, with D hard to call. V was pared by 1 base and J by 1 base, with 5 bases between. The CDR3 extends over 13 amino acids. Germline V lookup: CDR1 SGDLS, CDR2 YYNGEE. The CDR3 spells CASSVHWNTEAFF. The CDR3 DNA reads as TGTGCCAGCAGCGTACACTGGAACACTGAAGCTTTCTTT.

This clonotype was picked up many times. The rearrangement links TRBV7-3 to TRBJ2-2, with 8 bases that match TRBD2. Trimming cost V 1 base and J 5 bases; bases outside gene matches: 3. There are 15 residues in the CDR3. Per germline, CDR1 SGHTA and CDR2 FQGTGA. The CDR3 protein is CASSLRGTRTGELFF. CDR3 in DNA: TGTGCCAGCAGCTTAAGAGGGACTAGAACCGGGGAGCTGTTTTTT. Full variable domain (remainder filled in from reference TRBV7-3 and TRBJ2-2): GAGVSQTPSNKVTEKGKYVELRCDPISGHTALYWYRQSLGQGPEFLIYFQGTGAADDSGLPNDRFFAVRPEGSVSTLKIQRTERGDSAVYLCASSLRGTRTGELFFGEGSRLTVL.

This chain's CDR3 is CASSTRARNTEAFF. CDR3 coding DNA: TGTGCCAGTAGTACCAGGGCTAGGAACACTGAAGCTTTCTTT. The chain carries TRBV19 and TRBJ1-1; a possible D gene is TRBD1 (5 bases). Germline assignment: CDR1 LNHDA and CDR2 SQIVND (reference sequence). V was clipped by 4 bases and J by 1 base, with 10 bases between them. This CDR3 region has 14 residues.

V and J are TRBV7-9 and TRBJ2-3, with 11 bases aligning to TRBD1. V lost 4 bases to trimming and J lost 4 bases; unmatched junction nucleotides: 4. This CDR3 spans 15 amino acids. The germline V gene has CDR1 SEHNR and CDR2 FQNEAQ (reference sequence). The CDR3 loop reads CASSWPGQGADTQYF. The CDR3 DNA follows: TGTGCCAGCAGCTGGCCGGGACAGGGGGCAGATACGCAGTATTTT.

Many counts were recorded for this clonotype. This chain links TRBV7-3 with TRBJ2-1; no definite D call. The CDR3 has 12 residues. Germline CDR1 is SGHTA and CDR2 is FQGTGA. Trimming left V 2 bases short and J 8 bases short, with 7 bases between. CDR3 in amino acids: CASSLVGDEQFF. The CDR3 bases are TGTGCCAGCAGCTTAGTGGGCGATGAGCAGTTCTTC.

The chain carries TRBV23-1 and TRBJ2-1, with a weak D call TRBD1 (6 bases). TRBV23-1 is an ORF; its function is uncertain. CDR3 length: 18 residues. With 2 bases removed from V and 0 bases from J, the gap between germline ends came to 17 bases. The CDR3 sequence: CASSQIYRAPSSYNEQFF. For the CDR3, the DNA is TGCGCCAGCAGTCAAATCTACAGGGCCCCAAGCTCCTACAATGAGCAGTTCTTC.

The sample holds many counts of this clonotype. This sequence joins TRBV20-1 and TRBJ1-2, with 8 bases identical to TRBD1. Germline trimming cut 6 bases from V and 2 bases from J; bases unmatched to any gene: 5. CDR3 length equals 13 residues. CDR1 DFQATT and CDR2 SNEGSKA come from the germline V gene (reference sequence). This CDR3 reads CSAPDRVNYGYTF. The DNA of the CDR3 is TGCAGTGCCCCGGACAGGGTGAACTATGGCTACACCTTC.

This clonotype occurred many times. V is TRBV3-1 and J is TRBJ2-3, with a tentative D call TRBD1 (6 bases). The germline V gene encodes CDR1 LGHDT and CDR2 YNNKEL (reference sequence). This CDR3 is built from 14 residues. Between the trimmed V and J ends, which lost 7 bases and 5 bases, there was a span of 16 bases. In nucleotides, the CDR3 is TGTGCCAGCAACGCGGCCCTACAGGGAGATACGCAGTATTTT. Translation gives CASNAALQGDTQYF.

The chain carries TRBV13 and TRBJ1-1; 11 bases line up with TRBD1. CDR3 size: 17 residues. Germline CDR1 reads PRHDT; CDR2 reads FYEKMQ (reference sequence). Trimming cost V 5 bases and J 1 base; bases outside gene matches: 9. For the CDR3, the DNA is TGTGCCAGCAGCCGCGGACAGGGGGCCTCCCCGAACACTGAAGCTTTCTTT. The encoded protein is CASSRGQGASPNTEAFF.

A few counts support this clonotype. CDR3 coding DNA: TGTGCCAGCAGTTACCGGATCGAGGGGGCGCATCAATCCTACGAGCAGTACTTC. Its translation is CASSYRIEGAHQSYEQYF. The chain employs TRBV6-2 or TRBV6-3 and TRBJ2-7; 7 bases are a match to TRBD1. The CDR3 is made up of 18 amino acids. V lost 2 bases to trimming and J lost 1 base; unmatched junction nucleotides: 14. CDR1 is MNHEY, CDR2 SVGEGT, per germline.

CDR3 nucleotide sequence: TGCTGCTCTAGGGGCCAGGCTCCGGCCGGGCAGGGTGGCAATCAGCCCCAGCATTTT. This gives the protein CCSRGQAPAGQGGNQPQHF. The chain is built from TRBV20-1 and TRBJ1-5; D might be TRBD1 (5 bases). The CDR3 is made up of 19 amino acids. Germline V gene sequence: CDR1 DFQATT, CDR2 SNEGSKA (reference sequence).

This clonotype was seen a handful of times. A much larger clone differs from this one at a single base, so this may be a read error. This chain joins TRBV5-1 and TRBJ1-6; no clear D. Germline V gives CDR1 SGHRS, CDR2 YFSETQ. The CDR3 extends over 19 amino acids. The CDR3 loop reads CPSSLEVVAGRPFDSPLHF. CDR3 nucleotides: TGCCCCAGCAGCTTGGAAGTTGTCGCCGGGAGGCCCTTCGATTCACCCCTCCACTTT. The full variable domain, completed using reference TRBV5-1 and TRBJ1-6, is KAGVTQTPRYLIKTRGQQVTLSCSPISGHRSVSWYQQTPGQGLQFLFEYFSETQRNKGNFPGRFSGRQFSNSRSEMNVSTLELGDSALYLCPSSLEVVAGRPFDSPLHFGNGTRLTVT.

This clonotype was counted at least ten times. Germline and junction disagree at one end, which may indicate a read error. This chain joins TRBV2 and TRBJ2-5; the match to TRBD1 covers 10 bases. CDR1 and CDR2 from the germline V gene are SNHLY and FYNNEI. The CDR3 spans 11 residues. The CDR3 region is CASSESGQGLF. The CDR3 DNA reads TGTGCCAGCAGTGAATCGGGACAGGGGCTCTTC. Full variable domain (missing parts from reference TRBV2 and TRBJ2-5): EPEVTQTPSHQVTQMGQEVILRCVPISNHLYFYWYRQILGQKVEFLVSFYNNEISEKSEIFDDQFSVERPDGSNFTLKIRSTKLEDSAMYFCASSESGQGLFGPGTRLLVL.

A word on this clonotype: It may be a read error: a sequence one base away is much more abundant. The genes are TRBV13 and TRBJ2-7, with TRBD1 matching over 7 bases. The V gene's germline CDR1 is PRHDT and CDR2 FYEKMQ (reference sequence). There are 14 residues in the CDR3. Germline trimming cut 5 bases from V and 0 bases from J; bases unmatched to any gene: 4. CDR3 sequence reads: CASSGAGGSYEQYF. DNA of the CDR3: TGTGCCAGCAGCGGGGCAGGGGGCTCCTACGAGCAGTACTTC.

This clonotype was detected many times. The chain recombines TRBV10-3 with TRBJ2-2; no clear D. Trimming pared 10 bases from V and 1 base from J, leaving 16 bases between. This CDR3 has 15 amino acids. CDR1 ENHRY and CDR2 SYGVKD come from the germline V gene. CDR3 sequence: CASSDAAGNTGELFF. CDR3 bases: TGTGCCAGCTCCGACGCGGCTGGGAACACCGGGGAGCTGTTTTTT.

In this sample, this clonotype turned up many times. The V gene is TRBV12-3 or TRBV12-4, the J gene TRBJ1-3; D gene unclear. CDR3 length: 14 amino acids. Trimming took 6 bases from V and 8 from J, leaving 17 bases between them. CDR3 region: CASSPIRERYTIYF. CDR3 nucleotide sequence: TGTGCCAGCAGCCCTATTCGGGAGAGATACACCATATATTTT.